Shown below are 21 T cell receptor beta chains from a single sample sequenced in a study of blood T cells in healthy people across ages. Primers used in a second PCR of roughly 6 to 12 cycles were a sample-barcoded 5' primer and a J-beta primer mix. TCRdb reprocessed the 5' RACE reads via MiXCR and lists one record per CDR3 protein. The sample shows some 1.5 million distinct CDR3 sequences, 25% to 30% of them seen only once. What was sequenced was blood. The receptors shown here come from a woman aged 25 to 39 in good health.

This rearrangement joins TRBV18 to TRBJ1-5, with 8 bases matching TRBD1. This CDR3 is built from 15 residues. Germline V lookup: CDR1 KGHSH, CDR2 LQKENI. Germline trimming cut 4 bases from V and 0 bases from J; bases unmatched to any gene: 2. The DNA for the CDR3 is TGTGCCAGCTCACAGGGACAGGATAGCAATCAGCCCCAGCATTTT. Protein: CASSQGQDSNQPQHF.

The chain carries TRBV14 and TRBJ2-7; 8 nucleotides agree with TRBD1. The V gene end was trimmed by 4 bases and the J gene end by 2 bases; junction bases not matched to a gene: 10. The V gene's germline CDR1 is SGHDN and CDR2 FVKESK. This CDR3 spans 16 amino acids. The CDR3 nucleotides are TGTGCCAGCAGCCTTAGACCGGGACAGGCCCCCTACGAGCAGTACTTC. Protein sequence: CASSLRPGQAPYEQYF.

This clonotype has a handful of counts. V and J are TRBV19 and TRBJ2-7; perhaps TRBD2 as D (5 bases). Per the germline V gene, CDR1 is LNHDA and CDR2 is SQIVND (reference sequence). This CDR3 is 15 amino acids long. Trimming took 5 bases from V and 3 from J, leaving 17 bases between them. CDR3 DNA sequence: TGTGCCAGTAGTCCAGCCCCCTCAGCGGTCTACGAGCAGTACTTC. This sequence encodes CASSPAPSAVYEQYF.

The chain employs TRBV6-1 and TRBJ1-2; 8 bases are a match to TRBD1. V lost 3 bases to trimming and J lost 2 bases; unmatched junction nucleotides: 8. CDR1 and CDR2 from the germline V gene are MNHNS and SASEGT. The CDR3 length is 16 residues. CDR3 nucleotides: TGTGCCAGCAGTGAGCACGCCGGGACAGGAAACTATGGCTACACCTTC. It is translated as CASSEHAGTGNYGYTF.

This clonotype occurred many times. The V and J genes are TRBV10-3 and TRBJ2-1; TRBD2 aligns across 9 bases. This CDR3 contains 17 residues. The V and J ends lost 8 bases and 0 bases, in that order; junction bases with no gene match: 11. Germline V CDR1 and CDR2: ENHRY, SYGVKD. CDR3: CAIPGLAEFSSYNEQFF. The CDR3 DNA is TGTGCCATCCCGGGACTAGCTGAATTCTCCTCCTACAATGAGCAGTTCTTC.

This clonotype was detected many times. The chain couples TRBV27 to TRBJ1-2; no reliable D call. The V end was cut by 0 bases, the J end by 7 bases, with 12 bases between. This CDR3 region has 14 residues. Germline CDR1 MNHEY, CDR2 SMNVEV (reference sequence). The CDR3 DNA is TGTGCCAGCAGTTTATCTGGGGAGGCACTTGGCTACACCTTC. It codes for CASSLSGEALGYTF.

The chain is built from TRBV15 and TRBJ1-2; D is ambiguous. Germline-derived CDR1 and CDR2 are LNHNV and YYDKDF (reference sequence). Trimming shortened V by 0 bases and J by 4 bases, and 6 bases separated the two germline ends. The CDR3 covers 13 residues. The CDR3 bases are TGTGCCACCAGCAGAGATGGAGGCTATGGCTACACCTTC. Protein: CATSRDGGYGYTF.

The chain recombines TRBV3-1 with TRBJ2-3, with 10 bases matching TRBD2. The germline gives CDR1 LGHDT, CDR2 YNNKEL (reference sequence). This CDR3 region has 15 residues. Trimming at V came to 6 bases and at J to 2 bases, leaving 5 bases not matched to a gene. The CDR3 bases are TGTGCCAGCAGTCCTAGCGGGAGAGCCACAGATACGCAGTATTTT. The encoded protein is CASSPSGRATDTQYF.

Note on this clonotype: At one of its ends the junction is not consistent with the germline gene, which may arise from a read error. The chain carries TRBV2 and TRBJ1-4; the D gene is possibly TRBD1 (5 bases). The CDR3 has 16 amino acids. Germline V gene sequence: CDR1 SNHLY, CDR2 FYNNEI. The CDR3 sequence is CASSRLTGATNEKLFF. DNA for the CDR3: TGTGCAAGCAGTCGGCTTACAGGCGCAACTAATGAAAAACTGTTTTTT. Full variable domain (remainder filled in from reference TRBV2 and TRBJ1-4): EPEVTQTPSHQVTQMGQEVILRCVPISNHLYFYWYRQILGQKVEFLVSFYNNEISEKSEIFDDQFSVERPDGSNFTLKIRSTKLEDSAMYFCASSRLTGATNEKLFFGSGTQLSVL.

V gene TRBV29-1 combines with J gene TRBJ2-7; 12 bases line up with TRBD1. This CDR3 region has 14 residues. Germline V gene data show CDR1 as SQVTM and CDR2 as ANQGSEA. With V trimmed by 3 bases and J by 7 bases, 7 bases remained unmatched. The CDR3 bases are TGCAGCGTTGACGGGACAGGGGGCGAGGAAGAGCAGTACTTC. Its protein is CSVDGTGGEEEQYF.

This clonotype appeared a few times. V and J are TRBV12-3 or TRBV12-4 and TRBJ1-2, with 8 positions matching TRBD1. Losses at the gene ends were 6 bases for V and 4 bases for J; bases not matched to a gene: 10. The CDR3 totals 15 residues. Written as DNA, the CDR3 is TGTGCCAGCAGCCCCCCCTACAGGGGGACCTATGGCTACACCTTC. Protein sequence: CASSPPYRGTYGYTF.

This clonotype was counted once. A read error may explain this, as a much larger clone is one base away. The CDR3 protein is CASSKAGVHEQYF. The CDR3 region has the DNA TGTGCCAGCAGCAAAGCAGGGGTTCACGAGCAGTACTTC. This chain links TRBV27 with TRBJ2-7; maybe TRBD1 (6 bases). The V end lost 6 bases, the J end lost 5 bases, and 14 bases lay between the germline ends. Germline CDR1 reads MNHEY; CDR2 reads SMNVEV (reference sequence). The CDR3 loop spans 13 amino acids.

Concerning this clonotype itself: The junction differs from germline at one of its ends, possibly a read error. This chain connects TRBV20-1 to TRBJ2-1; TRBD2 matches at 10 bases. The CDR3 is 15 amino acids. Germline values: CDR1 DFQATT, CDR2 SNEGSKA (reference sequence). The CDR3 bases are TGCAGTGCTAGAGATTTCAGCGGGAGGGTGGATGAGGAGTTCTTC. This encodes CSARDFSGRVDEEFF.

In DNA, the CDR3 is TGCGCCAGCAGCGAACAAATGGGGGACACCATATATTTT. This gives the protein CASSEQMGDTIYF. The V and J genes are TRBV5-1 and TRBJ1-3; D perhaps matches TRBD1 (5 bases). CDR3 size: 13 residues. Trimming took 4 bases from V and 8 from J, leaving 13 bases between them. Germline CDR1 reads SGHRS; CDR2 reads YFSETQ. Complete variable domain (other parts from reference TRBV5-1 and TRBJ1-3): KAGVTQTPRYLIKTRGQQVTLSCSPISGHRSVSWYQQTPGQGLQFLFEYFSETQRNKGNFPGRFSGRQFSNSRSEMNVSTLELGDSALYLCASSEQMGDTIYFGEGSWLTVV.

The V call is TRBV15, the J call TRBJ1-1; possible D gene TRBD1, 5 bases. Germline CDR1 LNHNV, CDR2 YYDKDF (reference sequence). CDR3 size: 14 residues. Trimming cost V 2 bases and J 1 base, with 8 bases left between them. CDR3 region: CATSRRGGNTEAFF. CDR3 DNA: TGTGCCACCAGCAGACGTGGGGGGAACACTGAAGCTTTCTTT. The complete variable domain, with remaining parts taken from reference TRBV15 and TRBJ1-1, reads DAMVIQNPRYQVTQFGKPVTLSCSQTLNHNVMYWYQQKSSQAPKLLFHYYDKDFNNEADTPDNFQSRRPNTSFCFLDIRSPGLGDTAMYLCATSRRGGNTEAFFGQGTRLTVV.

The CDR3 DNA reads as TGTGCCAGCACCTCTAGGGGAAGCGGGACAGGGCGCGGGAACACTGAAGCTTTCTTT. Translation: CASTSRGSGTGRGNTEAFF. The V gene is TRBV7-2, the J gene TRBJ1-1; 9 bases are shared with TRBD1. Germline CDR1 reads SGHTA; CDR2 reads FQGNSA. V dropped 7 bases and J dropped 1; count of bases not matched to a gene: 19. The CDR3 runs 19 residues.

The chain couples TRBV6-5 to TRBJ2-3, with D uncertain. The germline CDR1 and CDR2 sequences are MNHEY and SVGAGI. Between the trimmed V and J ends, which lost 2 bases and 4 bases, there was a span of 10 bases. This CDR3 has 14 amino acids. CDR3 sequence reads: CASSYAVGSDTQYF. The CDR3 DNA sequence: TGTGCCAGCAGTTACGCAGTTGGCTCAGATACGCAGTATTTT.

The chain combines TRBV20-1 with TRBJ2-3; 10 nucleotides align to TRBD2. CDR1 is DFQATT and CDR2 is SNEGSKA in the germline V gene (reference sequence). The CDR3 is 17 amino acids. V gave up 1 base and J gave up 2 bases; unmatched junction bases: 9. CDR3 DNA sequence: TGCAGTGCTAGAGCCCCTAGCGGGGGTGGGACCACAGATACGCAGTATTTT. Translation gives CSARAPSGGGTTDTQYF.

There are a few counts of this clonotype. CDR3 sequence (DNA): TGTGCCAGCAGCTTAGATGCTAGCAATCAGCCCCAGCATTTT. It specifies CASSLDASNQPQHF. This chain uses TRBV7-9 with TRBJ1-5, with D hard to call. Germline lookup yields CDR1 SEHNR and CDR2 FQNEAQ (reference sequence). Trimming pared 1 base from V and 0 bases from J, leaving 4 bases between. The CDR3 loop spans 14 amino acids.

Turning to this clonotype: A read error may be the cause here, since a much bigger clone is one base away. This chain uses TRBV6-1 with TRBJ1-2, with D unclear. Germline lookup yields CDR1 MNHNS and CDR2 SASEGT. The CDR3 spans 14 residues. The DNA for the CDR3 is TGTGCCAGCAATGAATCCGGCAACGGCCATGGCTACACCTTC. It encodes CASNESGNGHGYTF.

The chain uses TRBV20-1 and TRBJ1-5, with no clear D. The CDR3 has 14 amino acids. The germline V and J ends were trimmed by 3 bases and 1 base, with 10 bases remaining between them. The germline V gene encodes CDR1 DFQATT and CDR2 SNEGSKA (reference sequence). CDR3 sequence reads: CSASDVGSNQPQHF. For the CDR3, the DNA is TGCAGTGCTAGTGACGTCGGAAGCAATCAGCCCCAGCATTTT.